The T cell receptor (beta chain) under discussion was sequenced for a study of T cell responses to AZD1222 COVID-19 vaccine. Notes on the study in general: Two AZD1222 doses significantly raised spike-specific TCR breadth and depth over controls. Sampled repertoires all dated from after the peak T cell response.

CDR3 length: 14 residues. After removal of 0 bases from V and 3 bases from J, the junction contained 0 bases not matched to a gene. Germline V CDR1 and CDR2: SGHNT, YYREEE (reference sequence). Assay used: immunoSEQ multiplex PCR; TCRdb lists only in-frame clones, some missing. The data show about 180,000 clones, almost 90% seen once. In the case of this clone: Its antigen remains unidentified.

The clonotype comes from an adult in good health. The sequenced sample was peripheral blood, obtained on day 0 of AZD1222 vaccination. This chain links TRBV5-4 with TRBJ1-1; 9 nucleotides line up with TRBD1. The CDR3 DNA reads as TGTGCCAGCAGCTTGGGGACAGGGGACACTGAAGCTTTCTTT. Protein: CASSLGTGDTEAFF.